Following are 24 T cell receptor beta chains from one sample sequenced in a study of a mutant IDH1 vaccine in newly diagnosed glioma (TCRdb year 2021). The time point tag for this specimen amounts to: baseline, week 1 (first vaccination visit). Explained via the paper, the treatment or condition label denotes: pre-vaccination baseline after standard-of-care therapy. Receptors were amplified or captured by the immunoSEQ multiplex PCR assay. The source is immuneACCESS, and TCRdb retained only in-frame sequences with V and J called. Part of the clones is not carried over; for the studies checked, unresolved V genes explain less than half of this, and the remainder is unexplained. The sample includes about 88,000 clones, with over 75% observed a single time. The ten largest clones represent about 5.6% of the sample. The sample here was PBMCs, taken from a glioma patient treated with radiotherapy, temozolomide or both. These receptors originate from a man in his forties with glioma. Some clones in this sample may be carry-over from other donors' samples.

The gene calls are TRBV18 and TRBJ1-2; 8 positions match TRBD1. Trimming at V came to 6 bases and at J to 2 bases, leaving 5 bases not matched to a gene. The germline V gene encodes CDR1 KGHSH and CDR2 LQKENI. This CDR3 is built from 14 residues. In DNA, the CDR3 is TGTGCCAGCTCCGAGAGGACAGGGAACTATGGCTACACCTTC. It encodes CASSERTGNYGYTF.

The rearrangement links TRBV10-3 to TRBJ1-6; maybe TRBD1 (5 bases). V gave up 6 bases and J gave up 7 bases, with 13 bases separating them. The CDR3 extends over 14 amino acids. Germline CDR1 reads ENHRY; CDR2 reads SYGVKD. The CDR3 DNA sequence: TGTGCCATCAGGGCTGGCAGGGACAATTCACCCCTCCACTTT. Translating gives CAIRAGRDNSPLHF.

This clone has only a few counts. The chain has TRBV5-1 and TRBJ1-1; 7 nucleotides align to TRBD1. V was clipped by 0 bases and J by 11 bases; unmatched bases: 7. Germline loops: CDR1 SGHRS, CDR2 YFSETQ. The CDR3 spans 13 residues. The CDR3 loop is CASSLESTGEAFF. The CDR3 DNA sequence: TGCGCCAGCAGCTTGGAGTCTACAGGGGAGGCTTTCTTT.

The sample holds many counts of this clone. The chain couples TRBV7-9 to TRBJ1-1; D is unresolved. The CDR3 totals 13 residues. Germline CDR1 SEHNR, CDR2 FQNEAQ (reference sequence). V lost 1 base and J lost 8, with 11 bases in between. The CDR3 protein is CASSLVYTAEAFF. DNA for the CDR3: TGTGCCAGCAGCTTAGTATACACCGCGGAAGCTTTCTTT.

The chain couples TRBV7-9 to TRBJ1-1, with 7 nucleotides matching TRBD1. V lost 3 bases, J lost 7 bases, and 2 bases stayed unmatched. Germline V gene data show CDR1 as SEHNR and CDR2 as FQNEAQ (reference sequence). This CDR3 spans 12 amino acids. CDR3 in amino acids: CASSLGQLEAFF. The CDR3, as DNA: TGTGCCAGCAGCTTGGGACAGCTTGAAGCTTTCTTT.

The chain has TRBV25-1 and TRBJ2-1; D may correspond to TRBD1 or TRBD2 (5 bases each). The CDR3 covers 16 residues. Germline V gene data show CDR1 as MGHDK and CDR2 as SYGVNS. V was pared by 3 bases and J by 4 bases, with 16 bases between. The CDR3 DNA reads TGTGCCAGCAGTGACGCGAGGGGAATCGGGTACAATGAGCAGTTCTTC. This translates into CASSDARGIGYNEQFF.

This clone was detected a few times. V usage is TRBV6-1 and J usage is TRBJ1-5; 9 bases map to TRBD1. V lost 6 bases to trimming and J lost 6 bases; unmatched junction nucleotides: 9. The germline CDR1 and CDR2 sequences are MNHNS and SASEGT. This CDR3 has 15 amino acids. The CDR3 DNA sequence: TGTGCCAGCAGCCTCAGGACAGGGGAGGGTCAGCCCCAGCATTTT. Translation gives CASSLRTGEGQPQHF.

This rearrangement joins TRBV5-6 to TRBJ1-2, with D unclear. Trimming stripped 4 bases from V and 1 base from J, with 2 bases between. Germline CDR1 and CDR2: SGHDT and YYEEEE. The CDR3 is 11 amino acids. The CDR3 sequence: CASSLNYGYTF. CDR3 bases: TGTGCCAGCAGCCTTAACTATGGCTACACCTTC.

The chain uses TRBV7-8 and TRBJ2-5, with D possibly being TRBD1 or TRBD2 (5 bases each). Between the trimmed V and J ends, which lost 2 bases and 1 base, there was a span of 11 bases. The CDR3 spans 15 residues. Germline loops: CDR1 SGHVS, CDR2 FQNEAQ. The CDR3 DNA reads as TGTGCCAGCAGCTTATACGGGGCTACCCAAGAGACCCAGTACTTC. It specifies CASSLYGATQETQYF.

The chain joins TRBV2 to TRBJ1-2; 8 positions match TRBD1. The trim removed 8 bases at V and 14 bases at J, leaving 13 bases unmatched. In germline, CDR1 is SNHLY, CDR2 FYNNEI. The CDR3 has 12 residues. As DNA, the CDR3 is TGTGCCAGCCTGACAGGGGCCGAGGGGATAACCTTC. Residues: CASLTGAEGITF.

This chain joins TRBV5-1 and TRBJ1-1; TRBD1 might be the D (5 bases). CDR1 is SGHRS, CDR2 YFSETQ, per germline. The length of the CDR3 is 14 residues. Trimming stripped 7 bases from V and 1 base from J, with 14 bases between. CDR3: CASSGQTANTEAFF. CDR3 sequence (DNA): TGCGCCAGCTCGGGGCAGACAGCGAACACTGAAGCTTTCTTT. Full variable domain (outside the CDR3, taken from reference TRBV5-1 and TRBJ1-1): KAGVTQTPRYLIKTRGQQVTLSCSPISGHRSVSWYQQTPGQGLQFLFEYFSETQRNKGNFPGRFSGRQFSNSRSEMNVSTLELGDSALYLCASSGQTANTEAFFGQGTRLTVV.

In its sample, this clone was seen a few times. The genes are TRBV5-6 and TRBJ2-7; maybe TRBD2 (5 bases). V was clipped by 0 bases and J by 3 bases, with 13 bases between them. The germline V gene encodes CDR1 SGHDT and CDR2 YYEEEE. There are 15 residues in the CDR3. CDR3 loop: CASSLVWVANYEQYF. As DNA, the CDR3 is TGTGCCAGCAGCTTGGTTTGGGTAGCGAACTACGAGCAGTACTTC.

This clone was observed once. The V call is TRBV19, the J call TRBJ2-7; D is tentatively TRBD1 or TRBD2 (5 bases each). Trimming stripped 3 bases from V and 3 bases from J, with 12 bases between. This CDR3 is built from 14 residues. Germline V gives CDR1 LNHDA, CDR2 SQIVND (reference sequence). CDR3 region: CASSMQGVSYEQYF. The CDR3 DNA is TGTGCCAGTAGTATGCAGGGAGTTAGCTACGAGCAGTACTTC.

V gene TRBV7-8 combines with J gene TRBJ1-2; 10 bases are a match to TRBD1. CDR1 is SGHVS and CDR2 is FQNEAQ in the germline V gene. This CDR3 spans 15 amino acids. With 4 bases clipped from V and 5 bases from J, the junction kept 7 bases outside the gene matches. For the CDR3, the DNA is TGTGCCAGCAGCTCCCCGGGACAGGGGATATATGGCTACACCTTC. As protein: CASSSPGQGIYGYTF.

The chain combines TRBV29-1 with TRBJ2-5, with 7 bases aligning to TRBD2. Germline-derived CDR1 and CDR2 are SQVTM and ANQGSEA. The CDR3 is made up of 14 amino acids. CDR3 sequence reads: CSAQRGGSQETQYF. Here the CDR3 DNA reads TGCAGTGCCCAAAGGGGAGGGAGTCAAGAGACCCAGTACTTC.

The gene calls are TRBV6-5 and TRBJ2-5, with D perhaps matching TRBD1 or TRBD2 (5 bases each). This CDR3 is 14 amino acids long. Germline CDR1 reads MNHEY; CDR2 reads SVGAGI. Trimming left V 4 bases short and J 5 bases short, with 14 bases between. The CDR3 DNA follows: TGTGCCAGCAGTTTGGGGGAAAATCGGGAGACCCAGTACTTC. Translating gives CASSLGENRETQYF.

In its sample, this clone was seen once. The chain uses TRBV7-9 and TRBJ2-3; D remains unclear. The germline V and J ends were trimmed by 5 bases and 4 bases, with 10 bases remaining between them. The CDR3 has 13 amino acids. Germline V gene data show CDR1 as SEHNR and CDR2 as FQNEAQ (reference sequence). The CDR3 DNA is TGTGCCAGCAGCCCCCGGAGCCCAGATACGCAGTATTTT. Its protein is CASSPRSPDTQYF. The variable domain in full, with the rest retrieved from reference TRBV7-9 and TRBJ2-3, is DTGVSQNPRHKITKRGQNVTFRCDPISEHNRLYWYRQTLGQGPEFLTYFQNEAQLEKSRLLSDRFSAERPKGSFSTLEIQRTEQGDSAMYLCASSPRSPDTQYFGPGTRLTVL.

This clone was seen once. The V and J genes are TRBV5-1 and TRBJ1-2; 7 nucleotides agree with TRBD1. J was trimmed by 2 bases and V by 4 bases; bases with no gene match: 11. CDR3 length: 16 residues. Germline lookup yields CDR1 SGHRS and CDR2 YFSETQ. CDR3 protein: CASSVGPGQTNYGYTF. CDR3 nucleotides: TGCGCCAGCAGCGTAGGGCCGGGACAGACAAACTATGGCTACACCTTC.

V gene TRBV9 combines with J gene TRBJ1-1; no definite D call. The germline CDR1 and CDR2 sequences are SGDLS and YYNGEE. The CDR3 extends over 13 amino acids. Trimming removed 2 bases from V and 1 base from J, with 6 bases in between. The CDR3 coding sequence is TGTGCCAGCAGCGTGCTAGCGAACACTGAAGCTTTCTTT. It encodes CASSVLANTEAFF.

The chain carries TRBV9 and TRBJ2-7, with TRBD1 identical over 7 bases. Trimming cost V 4 bases and J 3 bases; bases outside gene matches: 7. Germline V gene sequence: CDR1 SGDLS, CDR2 YYNGEE. This CDR3 spans 14 amino acids. The CDR3 reads CASSFGTDLYEQYF. CDR3 DNA: TGTGCCAGCAGCTTTGGGACAGACCTCTACGAGCAGTACTTC. Together with reference TRBV9 and TRBJ2-7, the CDR3 gives the full variable domain: DSGVTQTPKHLITATGQRVTLRCSPRSGDLSVYWYQQSLDQGLQFLIQYYNGEERAKGNILERFSAQQFPDLHSELNLSSLELGDSALYFCASSFGTDLYEQYFGPGTRLTVT.

This chain uses TRBV4-1 with TRBJ2-5; D gene unclear. This CDR3 spans 13 amino acids. Per the germline V gene, CDR1 is MGHRA and CDR2 is YSYEKL. V was cut by 0 bases and J by 3 bases, with 5 bases left in between. The CDR3 DNA reads as TGCGCCAGCAGCCAAGATGCGGAAGAGACCCAGTACTTC. This gives the protein CASSQDAEETQYF.

The chain couples TRBV7-9 to TRBJ1-3; 11 positions agree with TRBD1. The ends lost 5 bases at V and 1 base at J; junction bases unmatched: 13. The CDR3 sequence is 19 residues long. Germline V gene sequence: CDR1 SEHNR, CDR2 FQNEAQ (reference sequence). The CDR3 is CASSNLWDRGSGSGNTIYF. The CDR3, as DNA: TGTGCCAGCAGCAATTTATGGGACAGGGGGTCCGGTTCTGGAAACACCATATATTTT. Based on the CDR3 plus reference TRBV7-9 and TRBJ1-3, the full variable domain is DTGVSQNPRHKITKRGQNVTFRCDPISEHNRLYWYRQTLGQGPEFLTYFQNEAQLEKSRLLSDRFSAERPKGSFSTLEIQRTEQGDSAMYLCASSNLWDRGSGSGNTIYFGEGSWLTVV.

The chain recombines TRBV5-6 with TRBJ2-7, with 12 bases aligning to TRBD1. Germline V gives CDR1 SGHDT, CDR2 YYEEEE. J gave up 5 bases and V 2 bases, and 2 bases lay outside the gene matches. The CDR3 totals 14 residues. The CDR3 region has the DNA TGTGCCAGCAGCTTCGGGACAGGGGGCGACGAGCAGTACTTC. Protein: CASSFGTGGDEQYF.

The chain links TRBV4-1 to TRBJ1-5, with a weak D call TRBD1 (5 bases). Trimming left V 8 bases short and J 0 bases short, with 14 bases between. The germline CDR1 and CDR2 sequences are MGHRA and YSYEKL. The CDR3 loop spans 15 amino acids. Here the CDR3 reads CASSRDSYSNQPQHF. The CDR3 region has the DNA TGCGCCAGCTCCAGAGACAGCTATAGCAATCAGCCCCAGCATTTT.